The rows below give T cell receptor beta chains drawn from one sample of a study of breast tumors, draining lymph nodes, adjacent tissues. TCRdb reanalysed the multiplex PCR reads using MiXCR and keeps one entry per CDR3 protein. The sample includes some 130,000 distinct CDR3 sequences, around 22% seen only once; the top ten take 2.6%. The sequencing input was axillary lymph node tissue. The receptors stem from a female donor with breast cancer. Some clones in this sample may be carry-over from other donors' samples. The CDR3 runs from the conserved cysteine through the conserved F or W. The D gene is left open where the match is weak. Clone sizes are given selectively: once, few, many, or a class where the clone is expanded.

D	J	size	V	DNA	CDR3
.	TRBJ2-1	many	TRBV6-2/TRBV6-3	TGTGCCAGCAGTTACTCGAGAGGGTACTACAATGAGCAGTTCTTC	CASSYSRGYYNEQFF
.	TRBJ2-2	.	TRBV4-3	TGCGCCAGCAGCCAAGATTTACCGACCACCGGGGAGCTGTTTTTT	CASSQDLPTTGELFF
.	TRBJ2-5	many	TRBV11-2	TGTGCCAGCAGCTTCGCCGGGAACGGACAGACCCAGTACTTC	CASSFAGNGQTQYF
.	TRBJ2-7	many	TRBV30	TGTGCCTGGAGCAGGGGAGATCCCTACGAGCAGTACTTC	CAWSRGDPYEQYF
.	TRBJ2-3	many	TRBV5-1	TGCGCCAGCAGCTTGGGACCTTCACAGGCTAGCACAGATACGCAGTATTTT	CASSLGPSQASTDTQYF
TRBD2	TRBJ2-3	many	TRBV6-5	TGTGCCACCCGACGGGGGGTAGGAGATACGCAGTATTTT	CATRRGVGDTQYF
TRBD1	TRBJ2-5	many	TRBV7-2	TGTGCCAGCAGCTCGACAGGGTCCCAAGAGACCCAGTACTTC	CASSSTGSQETQYF
.	TRBJ2-5	many	TRBV20-1	TGCAGTGCTACCGGGGGGCTCCAAGAGACCCAGTACTTC	CSATGGLQETQYF
.	TRBJ1-2	many	TRBV10-2	TGCGCCAGCAGTCCCATTGGGGGCACCTCCTATGGCTACACCTTC	CASSPIGGTSYGYTF
.	TRBJ2-7	many	TRBV15	TGTGCCACCAGCAGAGATGGGTTTGGCGAGCAGTACTTC	CATSRDGFGEQYF
TRBD2	TRBJ2-5	.	TRBV29-1	TGCAGCGTTGAAGGGCGGGGACTAGCGGGAGAGACCCAGTACTTC	CSVEGRGLAGETQYF
TRBD1	TRBJ1-2	many	TRBV30	TGTGCCTGGAGTGAGGGGGCCGACAGGGGGCGTTATGGCTACACCTTC	CAWSEGADRGRYGYTF
TRBD1	TRBJ1-5	many	TRBV24-1	TGTGCCACCAGTGATTCGACAGGGAGCAATCAGCCCCAGCATTTT	CATSDSTGSNQPQHF
.	TRBJ2-5	many	TRBV29-1	TGCAGCGTTGACCGACTAGGAGAGACCCAGTACTTC	CSVDRLGETQYF
.	TRBJ2-6	.	TRBV20-1	TGCAGTGCTAGGCCGGACGGGGGTACCGGGGCCAACGTCCTGACTTTC	CSARPDGGTGANVLTF
TRBD2	TRBJ2-1	.	TRBV30	TGTGCCTGGAGCGCTAGCGGGACTTCCTACAATGAGCAGTTCTTC	CAWSASGTSYNEQFF
.	TRBJ1-1	.	TRBV7-2	TGTGCCAGCAGCTTTTCGGACACTGAAGCTTTCTTT	CASSFSDTEAFF
TRBD2	TRBJ2-6	many	TRBV29-1	TGCAGCGTTGGCGGCCGGGAGGGGTACTCTGGGGCCAACGTCCTGACTTTC	CSVGGREGYSGANVLTF
TRBD2	TRBJ2-1	many	TRBV13	TGTGCCAGCAGCAAGACTAGCGGGGGAGCTAATGAGCAGTTCTTC	CASSKTSGGANEQFF
.	TRBJ2-7	few	TRBV28	TGTGCCAGCAGTTTAGGTTTCGGGGGTAGCGAGCAGTACTTC	CASSLGFGGSEQYF
.	TRBJ1-1	.	TRBV7-2	TGTACCAGCAGCAGCCAAAAGAAAGGACGGGCCAACACTGAAGCTTTCTTT	CTSSSQKKGRANTEAFF
TRBD2	TRBJ2-1	few	TRBV28	TGTGCCAGCAGTTTTTTGAGCGGGGCCTCCTATGAGCAGTTCTTC	CASSFLSGASYEQFF